This is a list of T cell receptor beta chains from one sample in a study of cytomegalovirus exposure and HLA in healthy donors. Profiled with immunoSEQ multiplex PCR; TCRdb holds only in-frame clones, not every one. The sample consists of some 98,000 clones, roughly three quarters of them appearing once. Sequences were obtained from PBMCs. All receptors come from a man aged 40-50 years in good health and CMV-seronegative. Each CDR3 is given with its conserved first and last residue. The D gene is left open where the match is weak. Not all rows give a size; the values are once, few, many and, for expanded clones, a class.

J,size,V,D,CDR3,DNA
TRBJ1-2,-,TRBV27,-,CASSSLGANYGYTF,TGTGCCAGCAGTTCCCTAGGGGCGAACTATGGCTACACCTTC
TRBJ2-6,-,TRBV2,-,CASSEEAGAGANVLTF,TGTGCCAGCAGTGAGGAGGCAGGGGCTGGGGCCAACGTCCTGACTTTC
TRBJ1-5,-,TRBV2,TRBD1,CASKTGGAGQPQHF,TGTGCCAGCAAGACAGGGGGCGCGGGGCAGCCCCAGCATTTT
TRBJ2-2,-,TRBV5-1,-,CASSSGLISDTGELFF,TGCGCCAGCAGCTCGGGACTCATCTCGGACACCGGGGAGCTGTTTTTT
TRBJ2-7,few,TRBV5-4,-,CAIGGVINEQYF,TGTGCCATAGGCGGGGTCATCAACGAGCAGTACTTC
TRBJ1-1,-,TRBV7-8,TRBD1,CASSKTGGGFSSTEAFF,TGTGCCAGCAGCAAGACAGGGGGCGGTTTTAGTAGCACTGAAGCTTTCTTT
TRBJ2-2,-,TRBV10-2,TRBD2,CASRASGGAGIGELFF,TGCGCCAGCAGAGCTAGCGGGGGGGCCGGGATCGGGGAGCTGTTTTTT
TRBJ1-5,-,TRBV5-1,TRBD1,CASSPSPGQVGQPQHF,TGCGCCAGCAGCCCGTCTCCGGGACAGGTAGGGCAGCCCCAGCATTTT
TRBJ1-2,-,TRBV10-2,-,CASSSWGEGYTF,TGCGCCAGCAGTAGTTGGGGCGAGGGCTACACCTTC
TRBJ2-7,few,TRBV6-6,TRBD1,CASSYGDRAQYF,TGTGCCAGCAGTTACGGGGACAGGGCGCAGTACTTC
TRBJ2-7,-,TRBV10-3,TRBD2,CATQSGGAQDEQYF,TGTGCCACCCAATCCGGGGGGGCCCAGGACGAGCAGTACTTC
TRBJ2-7,-,TRBV28,TRBD1,CASREDRAPLYEQYF,TGTGCCAGCAGGGAGGACAGGGCCCCCCTTTACGAGCAGTACTTC
TRBJ2-7,-,TRBV5-1,-,CASSYGGVSYEQYF,TGCGCCAGCAGCTACGGTGGAGTTTCCTACGAGCAGTACTTC
TRBJ2-3,-,TRBV5-8,TRBD2,CASSLAPSGGADTQYF,TGTGCCAGCAGCTTGGCCCCTAGCGGGGGGGCGGATACGCAGTATTTT
TRBJ2-2,-,TRBV9,TRBD1,CASSRDSANTGELFF,TGTGCCAGCAGCCGGGACAGCGCGAACACCGGGGAGCTGTTTTTT
TRBJ1-4,-,TRBV7-9,-,CASSLAVLQGKREKLFF,TGTGCCAGCAGCTTAGCCGTCTTACAGGGAAAGCGTGAAAAACTGTTTTTT
TRBJ2-7,-,TRBV11-2,TRBD1,CASSHRDRGRIETYEQYF,TGTGCCAGCAGCCACCGGGACAGGGGGCGAATAGAGACCTACGAGCAGTACTTC
TRBJ2-3,few,TRBV7-8,TRBD2,CASSLARRLAVDNTQYF,TGTGCCAGCAGCTTAGCTAGGCGTCTAGCGGTAGATAATACGCAGTATTTT
TRBJ1-2,-,TRBV27,-,CASSFWGDRDYGYTF,TGTGCCAGCAGTTTTTGGGGGGATCGGGACTATGGCTACACCTTC
TRBJ1-4,-,TRBV11-2,TRBD1,CASSLDRTGRNEKLFF,TGTGCCAGCAGCTTAGATCGGACAGGCCGTAATGAAAAACTGTTTTTT
TRBJ1-6,-,TRBV6-5,TRBD1,CASSYSTTGGSPLHF,TGTGCCAGCAGTTACTCGACGACAGGGGGCTCACCCCTCCACTTT
TRBJ1-5,-,TRBV4-2,-,CASSQHQGGNQPQHF,TGTGCCAGCAGCCAGCACCAGGGTGGCAATCAGCCCCAGCATTTT
TRBJ2-3,-,TRBV5-1,TRBD1,CASSLGQGATDTQYF,TGCGCCAGCAGCCTAGGACAGGGGGCCACAGATACGCAGTATTTT
TRBJ2-7,few,TRBV18,-,CASSPGTQQEQYF,TGTGCCAGCTCGCCCGGGACACAGCAGGAGCAGTACTTC
TRBJ1-4,once,TRBV5-1,-,CASSSRENWANEKLFF,TGCGCCAGCAGCTCCCGGGAGAATTGGGCTAATGAAAAACTGTTTTTT
TRBJ1-1,-,TRBV6-5,-,CASRLGRPSTEAFF,TGTGCCAGCCGTTTGGGCAGGCCCTCCACTGAAGCTTTCTTT
TRBJ2-5,-,TRBV7-9,-,CASSAVATYQETQYF,TGTGCCAGCAGCGCGGTAGCCACTTACCAAGAGACCCAGTACTTC
TRBJ2-7,-,TRBV2,TRBD2,CASKLAGGHEQYF,TGTGCCAGCAAACTAGCGGGGGGGCACGAGCAGTACTTC
TRBJ2-5,-,TRBV5-4,-,CASSLVQGGETQYF,TGTGCCAGCAGCTTGGTCCAGGGGGGAGAGACCCAGTACTTC
TRBJ2-3,-,TRBV18,TRBD2,CASQAGGPDTQYF,TGTGCCAGCCAAGCGGGGGGGCCAGATACGCAGTATTTT
TRBJ1-1,-,TRBV10-3,-,CAISESETPAGTEAFF,TGTGCCATCAGTGAGTCGGAGACCCCCGCGGGAACTGAAGCTTTCTTT
TRBJ2-7,-,TRBV9,TRBD1,CASSVAGDRGYEQYF,TGTGCCAGCAGCGTAGCGGGGGACAGGGGTTACGAGCAGTACTTC
TRBJ1-5,-,TRBV7-9,-,CASSGQGGNQPQHF,TGTGCCAGCAGCGGACAAGGAGGCAATCAGCCCCAGCATTTT
TRBJ1-3,-,TRBV28,TRBD1,CASSLGTVLDTIYF,TGTGCCAGCAGTTTGGGGACAGTATTAGACACCATATATTTT
TRBJ1-1,few,TRBV19,-,CASSAPGRLNTEAFF,TGTGCCAGTAGTGCCCCAGGGCGGCTAAACACTGAAGCTTTCTTT
TRBJ1-1,-,TRBV6-1,-,CASSELGNTEAFF,TGTGCCAGCAGTGAACTAGGGAACACTGAAGCTTTCTTT
TRBJ1-2,few,TRBV6-5,TRBD1,CASSEGQGSNGYTF,TGTGCCAGCAGCGAGGGACAGGGTAGTAATGGCTACACCTTC
TRBJ2-7,-,TRBV6-5,-,CASSLASSYEQYF,TGTGCCAGCAGCTTAGCGAGCTCCTACGAGCAGTACTTC
TRBJ2-2,-,TRBV2,TRBD1,CASLPDRATGELFF,TGTGCCAGCCTCCCGGACAGGGCGACCGGGGAGCTGTTTTTT
TRBJ2-7,-,TRBV5-5,TRBD2,CASSPRFRLAVSPSSYEQYF,TGTGCCAGCAGCCCTCGGTTCCGACTAGCGGTGTCACCTTCTTCCTACGAGCAGTACTTC
TRBJ1-5,-,TRBV5-4,-,CASSPDPNQPQHF,TGTGCCAGCAGCCCAGATCCTAATCAGCCCCAGCATTTT
TRBJ2-5,-,TRBV7-6,TRBD2,CASSTRGGETQYF,TGTGCCAGCAGCACACGGGGAGGGGAGACCCAGTACTTC
TRBJ1-1,-,TRBV19,-,CASSIRWGGGMNTEAFF,TGTGCCAGTAGTATCCGGTGGGGGGGCGGGATGAACACTGAAGCTTTCTTT
TRBJ1-5,-,TRBV18,TRBD1,CASSPGQAINQPQHF,TGTGCCAGCTCACCGGGACAGGCGATCAATCAGCCCCAGCATTTT
TRBJ2-5,-,TRBV6-5,-,CASREAARTQETQYF,TGTGCCAGCAGGGAGGCAGCGAGGACCCAAGAGACCCAGTACTTC
TRBJ2-3,-,TRBV6-1,TRBD2,CASSESGGGVDTQYF,TGTGCCAGCAGTGAATCAGGCGGGGGGGTAGATACGCAGTATTTT
TRBJ1-1,-,TRBV4-1,TRBD1,CASSQGSTGATEAFF,TGCGCCAGCAGCCAGGGCTCGACAGGGGCTACTGAAGCTTTCTTT
TRBJ2-7,-,TRBV5-1,-,CASSLAAGTYEQYF,TGCGCCAGCAGCTTGGCCGCCGGGACCTACGAGCAGTACTTC
TRBJ2-1,-,TRBV6-5,-,CASSYSTRSLAEQFF,TGTGCCAGCAGTTACTCTACCAGGTCCCTCGCTGAGCAGTTCTTC
TRBJ2-5,-,TRBV7-6,TRBD1,CASSLGTGQETQYF,TGTGCCAGCAGCCTAGGGACAGGACAAGAGACCCAGTACTTC
TRBJ1-5,-,TRBV19,TRBD1,CASSIAPGRTGQPQHF,TGTGCCAGTAGTATAGCACCAGGGAGGACAGGTCAGCCCCAGCATTTT
TRBJ2-3,-,TRBV7-8,TRBD1,CASSSGTGKNTQYF,TGTGCCAGCAGCTCAGGGACAGGGAAGAATACGCAGTATTTT
TRBJ2-7,once,TRBV6-4,TRBD2,CASSDGSGGGRWYEQYF,TGTGCCAGCAGTGACGGCTCGGGGGGGGGCCGTTGGTACGAGCAGTACTTC
TRBJ1-4,-,TRBV30,-,CAWRRHKNEKLFF,TGTGCCTGGAGACGACACAAGAATGAAAAACTGTTTTTT
TRBJ1-1,-,TRBV11-2,-,CASSSVGRRTEAFF,TGTGCCAGCAGCTCCGTTGGCCGGCGGACTGAAGCTTTCTTT